This T cell receptor beta chain was sequenced in a study of Ad26.COV2.S vaccination and SARS-CoV-2 variants. About this clone: Antigen unknown.

This table comes from immunoSEQ multiplex PCR, and its TCRdb copy is limited to in-frame clones, with some not included. In the table there are about 350,000 clones, roughly 94% of which are singletons. Trimming shortened V by 6 bases and J by 3 bases, and 11 bases separated the two germline ends. The CDR3 covers 13 residues. In germline, CDR1 is KGHSH, CDR2 LQKENI. Broader study findings: Vaccine recipients surpassed placebo recipients in spike-specific TCR breadth.

The TCR originated in a human donor who had recovered from COVID-19. The rearrangement links TRBV18 to TRBJ1-1; possible D gene TRBD1, 6 bases. The sequencing here drew on peripheral blood, taken after recovery from COVID-19. The CDR3 protein is CASSPGEDTEAFF. DNA for the CDR3: TGTGCCAGCTCTCCAGGGGAGGACACTGAAGCTTTCTTT.